Listed here is a single T cell receptor beta chain. This clone has just one count. Its recognized antigen is unknown. No base quality information exists; no much larger clone differs at one position. The CDR3, from cysteine to phenylalanine, totals 14 residues. The CDR3 DNA has 42 bases and is translated from base 1. The germline V gene (reference sequence) sets CDR1 to MNHEY and CDR2 to SMNVEV. V gives up 5 bases and J gives up 6 bases, and the segment between their germline ends measures 14 bases. For the CD8 naive samples, CD45RO-negative cells were positively selected for CCR7, yielding a CD45RA+CCR7+ population from which TemRA cells were excluded. The donors were healthy, HIV-negative adults who had no recently reported acute infections or vaccinations. Every donor was a Caucasian adult residing in Nashville, Tennessee, USA. Blood was collected by leukapheresis, and PBMCs were isolated by Ficoll-Histopaque density gradient centrifugation and then cryopreserved in liquid nitrogen vapor phase. Purity and quantity of every magnetically sorted T cell population were checked by analytical flow cytometry. Genomic DNA was isolated from every sorted fraction and measured by UV absorbance on a Nanodrop 2000c.

This sample was taken from a study of shared clonotypes between healthy human individuals (dated by TCRdb to the early 2020s). Some background on the complete study: The cohort comprised two women and three men aged 18 to 49 years. To estimate repertoire size and how much clonotypes are shared between individuals, the study performed deep sequencing of blood TCR repertoires from roughly five healthy adults. For each donor, three plates each were used for CD4 naive and CD4 memory, two plates were used for CD8 naive, and one plate was used for CD8 memory. Per donor, leukapheresis produced somewhere between about 0.94 and 9 billion PBMCs. To increase sequencing depth and limit assay-specific biases, different laboratories used diverse techniques to prepare libraries and sequence TCR repertoires.

TCR CDR3 regions were amplified from genomic DNA by multiplex PCR using the deep immunoSEQ assay. For each cell subset, the extracted genomic DNA was distributed evenly across all wells of several immunoSEQ 96-well plates, and each plate served as one replicate. For sorted subsets, each replicate PCR was loaded with roughly 200 ng genomic DNA, equivalent to 32,000 or so T cell genomes. Purified libraries were measured with a Qubit 3.0 fluorometer, size-checked on a Bioanalyzer 2100, and measured again with the KAPA Library Quantification kit. Each immunoSEQ 96-well plate was sequenced on its own single-read 150-cycle Illumina NextSeq 550 flow cell. Processing in the source paper ran as follows. Because the immunoSEQ output held only junctional sequences and lacked quality scores, the filtering could not match the filtering applied to full-length reads. To assign V/J genes and CDR3, sequences were annotated using PyIR, a Python wrapper for IgBLAST v1.9, with IMGT germline references. Any read was removed if the V/J assignment was weak (E-value above 1e-6), the CDR3 was missing, or the read contained stop codons, out-of-frame junctions, or ambiguous translated residues. V3J clonotypes were defined by identical inferred V gene, J gene, and CDR3 amino acid sequence. Percentage overlap between repertoires was calculated by dividing the number of shared unique clonotypes by the size of the smaller repertoire. Three approaches were used to assess repertoire richness: RTK rarefaction, the Chao1 estimator, and Recon v2.1 estimates of unobserved clonotypes. For all TCRbeta clonotypes obtained by the gDNA method from four donors, generation probabilities were computed with OLGA. What TCRdb holds here is the immuneACCESS table cut down to in-frame rearrangements. Part of the clones is not present; checked against another copy, under half of the missing clones reflect an unresolved V gene, and the others are unexplained. The V and J calls and clone size are taken from that table; D and trimming were inferred from the DNA. In all, the sample holds approximately 1.9 million clones, and just under 95% of those were seen once. The top ten clonotypes cover around 1.8% of the sample.

Study-wide findings and limitations: Larger estimated clonotype richness was generally found for naive subsets than for memory subsets. When several donors were compared, the shared fraction of clonotypes was about 5.5% for naive CD4, approximately 3.5% for naive CD8, roughly 2.5% for memory CD4, and approximately 0.4% for memory CD8. Even with the large sequencing depth, rarefaction of the sorted-subset datasets indicated that sequencing was incomplete. Compared with non-shared clonotypes, clonotypes shared by all four sorted-subset donors had higher generation probabilities. Sampling was restricted to blood, and TCR repertoires in tissue are likely to differ from TCR repertoires in blood. Because the study included only a small number of donors, the genetic and exposure-history diversity represented was limited. Pairwise subsampling indicated that sequencing depth was expected to affect the degree of clonotype sharing among donors.

The sequence derives from a man between 18 and 29 years old in good health. Some clones in this sample may be carry-over from other donors' samples. Sequencing was carried out using naive CD8+ T cells from PBMCs. In the paper's terms, the cell subset or site label means: CD45RA+CCR7+. The chain is assembled from TRBV27 and TRBJ2-1, with the D assignment possibly TRBD1 or TRBD2, given 5 matching bases for each. This receptor carries the CDR3 CASSVGTNPNEQFF. The nucleotide sequence reads TGTGCCAGCAGTGTCGGGACGAACCCCAATGAGCAGTTCTTC.